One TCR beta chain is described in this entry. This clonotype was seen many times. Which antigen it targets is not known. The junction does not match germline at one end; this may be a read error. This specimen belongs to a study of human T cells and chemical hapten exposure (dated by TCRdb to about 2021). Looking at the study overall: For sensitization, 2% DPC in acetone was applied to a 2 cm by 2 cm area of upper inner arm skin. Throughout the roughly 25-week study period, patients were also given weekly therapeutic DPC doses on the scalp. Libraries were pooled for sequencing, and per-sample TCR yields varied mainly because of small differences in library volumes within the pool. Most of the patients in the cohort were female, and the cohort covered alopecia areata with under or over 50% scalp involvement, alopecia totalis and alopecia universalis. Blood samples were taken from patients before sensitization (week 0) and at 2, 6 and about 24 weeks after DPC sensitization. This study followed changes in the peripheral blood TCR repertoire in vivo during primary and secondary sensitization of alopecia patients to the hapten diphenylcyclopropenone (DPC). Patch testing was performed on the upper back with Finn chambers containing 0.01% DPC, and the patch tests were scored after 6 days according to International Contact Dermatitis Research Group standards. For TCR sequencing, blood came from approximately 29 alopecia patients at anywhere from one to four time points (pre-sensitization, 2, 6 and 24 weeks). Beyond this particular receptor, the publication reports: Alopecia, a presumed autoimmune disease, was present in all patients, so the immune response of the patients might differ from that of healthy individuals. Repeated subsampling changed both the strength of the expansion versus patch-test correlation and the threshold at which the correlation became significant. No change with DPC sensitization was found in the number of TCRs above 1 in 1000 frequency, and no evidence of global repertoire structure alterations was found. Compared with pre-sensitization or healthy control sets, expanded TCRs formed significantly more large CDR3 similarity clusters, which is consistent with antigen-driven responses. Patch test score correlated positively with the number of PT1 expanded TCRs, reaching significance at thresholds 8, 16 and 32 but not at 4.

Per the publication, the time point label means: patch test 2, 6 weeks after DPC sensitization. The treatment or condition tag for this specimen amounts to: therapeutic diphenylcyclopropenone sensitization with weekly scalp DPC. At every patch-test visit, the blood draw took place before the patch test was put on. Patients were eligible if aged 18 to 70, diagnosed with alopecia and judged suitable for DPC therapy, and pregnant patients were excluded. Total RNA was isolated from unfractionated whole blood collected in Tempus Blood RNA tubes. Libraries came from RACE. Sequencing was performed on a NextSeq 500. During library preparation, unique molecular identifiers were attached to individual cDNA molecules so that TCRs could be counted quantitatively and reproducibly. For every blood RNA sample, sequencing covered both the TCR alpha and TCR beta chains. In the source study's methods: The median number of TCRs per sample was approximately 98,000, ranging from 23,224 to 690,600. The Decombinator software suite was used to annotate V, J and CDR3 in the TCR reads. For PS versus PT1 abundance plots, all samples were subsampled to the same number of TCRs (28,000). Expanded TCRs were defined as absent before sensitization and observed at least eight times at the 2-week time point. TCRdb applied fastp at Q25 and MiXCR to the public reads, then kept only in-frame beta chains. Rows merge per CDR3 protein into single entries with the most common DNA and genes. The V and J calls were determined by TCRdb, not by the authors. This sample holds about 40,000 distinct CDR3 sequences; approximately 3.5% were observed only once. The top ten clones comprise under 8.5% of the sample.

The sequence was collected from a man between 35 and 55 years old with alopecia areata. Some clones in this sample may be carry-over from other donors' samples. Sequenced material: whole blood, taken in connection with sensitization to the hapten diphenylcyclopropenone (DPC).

The sequence in DNA is TGTGCCAGCTCACCACCGTCGGCCTACGATGAGCAGTTCTTC. Translated, it gives CASSPPSAYDEQFF. The chain is encoded by TRBV18 joined to TRBJ2-1, with an unclear D gene assignment. The CDR3 goes from the cysteine to the phenylalanine over 14 residues. Only the CDR3 region is kept as DNA, spanning 42 bases read in frame from base 1. From a lookup of the germline V gene, CDR1 and CDR2 are KGHSH and LQKENI.